The clone carrying this TCR beta chain was seen a handful of times. Its antigen is unidentified. These data come from a study of shared clonotypes between healthy human individuals. General study results and limits: The sole specimen, blood, was sampled, and tissue repertoires likely differ. Generally, naive subsets came out with larger estimated richness than memory subsets. A handful of donors held 5% to 5.5% of naive CD4 clonotypes in common.

This table comes from immunoSEQ multiplex PCR, and its TCRdb copy is limited to in-frame clones, with some not included. Among 1 million to 1.2 million clones, 77% were seen once, and the ten largest hold over 0.8%. The receptor was isolated from a young man in good health. Some clones in this sample may be carry-over from other donors' samples. The specimen was memory CD4+ T cells from PBMCs. Subset in this sample: CD45RA-negative fraction.

The CDR3 nucleotides are TGTGCCTGGAGCGAACAGGGAGGAGAGACCCAGTACTTC. It specifies CAWSEQGGETQYF. The chain has TRBV30 and TRBJ2-5; D is tentatively TRBD1 or TRBD2 (6 bases each). V gave up 3 bases and J gave up 4 bases, with 12 bases separating them. Germline CDR1 and CDR2: GTSNPN and SVGIG (reference sequence). The CDR3 runs to 13 residues.